The 32 T cell receptor beta chains reported below all come from one sample, sequenced in a study of cytomegalovirus exposure and HLA in healthy donors. PCR involved 60 Vbeta and 13 Jbeta primers. Using immunoSEQ multiplex PCR, the repertoire was profiled, and TCRdb retains in-frame clones only, with some absent. The table lists over 150,000 clones, 77% of them singletons, with about 2.4% in the top ten. The source material was PBMCs. These receptors all come from a middle-aged woman in good health and CMV-seropositive.

The count of this clone is one. The V and J genes are TRBV7-9 and TRBJ1-3, with 7 positions matching TRBD1. The CDR3 runs 17 residues. Looked up from germline, CDR1 is SEHNR and CDR2 is FQNEAQ (reference sequence). Germline trimming cut 6 bases from V and 0 bases from J; bases unmatched to any gene: 11. The CDR3 nucleotides are TGTGCCAGCAGGCCTAGGGACAGCGATTCCTCTGGAAACACCATATATTTT. This codes for CASRPRDSDSSGNTIYF.

The V and J genes are TRBV5-6 and TRBJ2-2, with D perhaps matching TRBD2 (6 bases). Germline values: CDR1 SGHDT, CDR2 YYEEEE. This CDR3 is 14 amino acids long. With 7 bases removed from V and 5 bases from J, the gap between germline ends came to 15 bases. The CDR3 nucleotides read TGTGCCAGCGGCGGGATTGGGGAGACCGGGGAGCTGTTTTTT. Amino acid sequence: CASGGIGETGELFF.

This rearrangement joins TRBV4-3 to TRBJ2-2; 12 bases align to TRBD2. The CDR3 has 17 amino acids. V lost 0 bases to trimming and J lost 6 bases; unmatched junction nucleotides: 5. The germline gives CDR1 LGHNA, CDR2 YSLEER. CDR3 DNA: TGCGCCAGCAGCCAAGATCTTCTAGCGGGGGGGCCCGGGGAGCTGTTTTTT. Translation: CASSQDLLAGGPGELFF.

This clone was detected only a few times. The chain joins TRBV28 to TRBJ1-4, with D uncertain. Per germline, CDR1 MDHEN and CDR2 SYDVKM. Trimming stripped 1 base from V and 5 bases from J, with 5 bases between. The CDR3 has 13 residues. CDR3 DNA: TGTGCCAGCAGTTTATCCGGGAATGAAAAACTGTTTTTT. Translation: CASSLSGNEKLFF.

The chain uses TRBV4-3 and TRBJ1-6; D unresolved. Germline-derived CDR1 and CDR2 are LGHNA and YSLEER. The V gene lost 4 bases and the J gene lost 9 bases, with 10 bases spanning the gap. The length of the CDR3 is 13 residues. The CDR3: CASSPNLVSPLHF. The CDR3 coding sequence is TGCGCCAGCAGCCCTAACCTGGTTTCACCCCTCCACTTT.

V and J are TRBV5-6 and TRBJ2-1; D possibly corresponds to TRBD2 (5 bases). V gave up 0 bases and J gave up 8 bases, with 15 bases separating them. The V gene's germline CDR1 is SGHDT and CDR2 YYEEEE. The CDR3 runs 15 residues. This CDR3 reads CASSLGEWYVDEQFF. The CDR3 bases are TGTGCCAGCAGCTTGGGGGAGTGGTATGTTGATGAGCAGTTCTTC.

The V gene is TRBV19, the J gene TRBJ2-7; 7 bases map to TRBD2. This CDR3 has 14 residues. Unmatched junction bases numbered 8, after V lost 5 bases and J lost 4 bases. Germline V gene data show CDR1 as LNHDA and CDR2 as SQIVND (reference sequence). The CDR3 spells CASSGIGRTYEQYF. The CDR3 nucleotides read TGTGCCAGTAGTGGGATCGGGAGGACATACGAGCAGTACTTC.

The CDR3 nucleotides read TGTGCCAGCAGCGTAGTCCCCCCCGGGACTAAAGGGAGAGAAACTGAAGCTTTCTTT. Its translation is CASSVVPPGTKGRETEAFF. The chain uses TRBV9 and TRBJ1-1; TRBD1 might be the D (5 bases). The CDR3 totals 19 residues. Germline V gives CDR1 SGDLS, CDR2 YYNGEE. Trimming pared 0 bases from V and 5 bases from J, leaving 26 bases between.

The V gene is TRBV29-1, the J gene TRBJ2-6, with a weak D call TRBD2 (5 bases). CDR3 length: 15 residues. V lost 1 base to trimming and J lost 2 bases, with 9 bases between them. Germline CDR1 is SQVTM and CDR2 is ANQGSEA. The CDR3 DNA reads TGCAGCGTTGAAGGGGCCGGGACTGGGGCCAACGTCCTGACTTTC. Its translation: CSVEGAGTGANVLTF.

This chain joins TRBV7-9 and TRBJ2-5, with TRBD1 matching over 7 bases. TRBJ2-7 explains the end of the DNA better; the J call may be wrong. The germline CDR1 and CDR2 sequences are SEHNR and FQNEAQ (reference sequence). This CDR3 comprises 14 residues. The CDR3 reads CASSLAGGEYEQYF. The CDR3 bases are TGTGCCAGCAGCTTAGCAGGGGGCGAGTACGAGCAGTACTTC.

A few counts support this clone. The chain is built from TRBV19 and TRBJ1-5; D gene ambiguous. This CDR3 contains 15 residues. In germline, CDR1 is LNHDA, CDR2 SQIVND (reference sequence). The V and J ends lost 9 bases and 0 bases respectively, with 15 bases between them. The CDR3 is CASSPSSYSNQPQHF. DNA for the CDR3: TGTGCCAGCTCCCCTTCCTCGTATAGCAATCAGCCCCAGCATTTT. Full variable domain (missing parts from reference TRBV19 and TRBJ1-5): DGGITQSPKYLFRKEGQNVTLSCEQNLNHDAMYWYRQDPGQGLRLIYYSQIVNDFQKGDIAEGYSVSREKKESFPLTVTSAQKNPTAFYLCASSPSSYSNQPQHFGDGTRLSIL.

The V gene is TRBV19, the J gene TRBJ2-2; 9 bases are a match to TRBD1. J lost 6 bases, V lost 2 bases, and 13 bases had no gene match. The germline V gene has CDR1 LNHDA and CDR2 SQIVND (reference sequence). This CDR3 spans 18 amino acids. Written as DNA, the CDR3 is TGTGCCAGTAGTATAATGGCCGGGACAGGGTATTTTGCCGGGGAGCTGTTTTTT. Translated: CASSIMAGTGYFAGELFF. Complete variable domain (other parts from reference TRBV19 and TRBJ2-2): DGGITQSPKYLFRKEGQNVTLSCEQNLNHDAMYWYRQDPGQGLRLIYYSQIVNDFQKGDIAEGYSVSREKKESFPLTVTSAQKNPTAFYLCASSIMAGTGYFAGELFFGEGSRLTVL.

This clone was observed once. The chain uses TRBV6-1 and TRBJ1-2, with D tentatively TRBD1 (6 bases). CDR1 is MNHNS, CDR2 SASEGT, per germline. Between the trimmed V and J ends, which lost 8 bases and 6 bases, there was a span of 19 bases. The CDR3 has 14 residues. Here the CDR3 reads CASLRGEGYNGYTF. In DNA form, the CDR3 reads TGTGCCAGCCTAAGGGGGGAGGGTTACAATGGCTACACCTTC.

The V gene is TRBV11-2, the J gene TRBJ2-1; 11 bases map to TRBD2. Per the germline V gene, CDR1 is SGHAT and CDR2 is FQNNGV. The trim removed 5 bases at V and 6 bases at J, leaving 6 bases unmatched. CDR3 length: 15 residues. In DNA, the CDR3 is TGTGCCAGCAGCCCTGGACTAGCGGGCTTCAATGAGCAGTTCTTC. Amino acid sequence: CASSPGLAGFNEQFF.

V usage is TRBV5-6 and J usage is TRBJ2-3, with unresolved D. Germline CDR1 reads SGHDT; CDR2 reads YYEEEE. V lost 0 bases, J lost 13 bases, and 9 bases lay in between. The CDR3 has 11 amino acids. This CDR3 reads CASSLGAYEYF. CDR3 coding DNA: TGTGCCAGCAGCTTGGGAGCCTACGAGTATTTT.

The rearrangement joins TRBV7-2 to TRBJ1-1, with 7 bases fitting TRBD1. This CDR3 region has 14 residues. Losses at the gene ends were 5 bases for V and 1 base for J; bases not matched to a gene: 4. CDR1 and CDR2 (germline): SGHTA, FQGNSA. The CDR3 nucleotides read TGTGCCAGCAGCCTCCGGGACAGGAACACTGAAGCTTTCTTT. This sequence encodes CASSLRDRNTEAFF.

This clone was recorded a few times. This chain links TRBV27 with TRBJ2-5, with 8 bases lining up with TRBD2. CDR3 size: 15 residues. The V and J ends lost 2 bases and 5 bases, in that order; junction bases with no gene match: 7. Germline V lookup: CDR1 MNHEY, CDR2 SMNVEV (reference sequence). The DNA for the CDR3 is TGTGCCAGCAGTTTAACCGGGGGGGCTTTTGAGACCCAGTACTTC. As protein: CASSLTGGAFETQYF.

The chain employs TRBV28 and TRBJ2-7; perhaps TRBD2 as D (6 bases). CDR3 length: 14 amino acids. Germline CDR1 MDHEN, CDR2 SYDVKM. The V gene lost 6 bases and the J gene lost 6 bases, with 18 bases spanning the gap. Here the CDR3 DNA reads TGTGCCAGCAGCCCAACCGGGACGCGGGGCGAGCAGTACTTC. It translates to CASSPTGTRGEQYF.

The chain has TRBV10-2 and TRBJ2-3; 10 bases map to TRBD1. V was pared by 7 bases and J by 7 bases, with 8 bases of the junction left unmatched. CDR1 and CDR2 (germline): WSHSY, SAAADI. The CDR3 runs 14 residues. CDR3 protein: CASKLGTGEYTQYF. The DNA for the CDR3 is TGCGCCAGCAAATTGGGGACAGGGGAATATACGCAGTATTTT.

In nucleotides, the CDR3 is TGTGCCAGCAGGACAGGTTCCTACGAGCAGTACTTC. Translation gives CASRTGSYEQYF. The chain is built from TRBV28 and TRBJ2-7; perhaps TRBD1 as D (6 bases). The length of the CDR3 is 12 residues. CDR1 is MDHEN and CDR2 is SYDVKM in the germline V gene. Trimming stripped 6 bases from V and 1 base from J, with 7 bases between.

V usage is TRBV5-4 and J usage is TRBJ2-3; 11 nucleotides agree with TRBD2. The CDR3 runs 16 residues. In germline, CDR1 is SGHNT, CDR2 YYREEE (reference sequence). The junction had 7 bases not matched to a gene; V was cut back by 4 bases and J by 3 bases. The CDR3 DNA reads as TGTGCCAGCAGCGTCTTACTAGCGGGGGAGACAGATACGCAGTATTTT. Its protein product is CASSVLLAGETDTQYF. The complete variable domain, with remaining parts taken from reference TRBV5-4 and TRBJ2-3, reads ETGVTQSPTHLIKTRGQQVTLRCSSQSGHNTVSWYQQALGQGPQFIFQYYREEENGRGNFPPRFSGLQFPNYSSELNVNALELDDSALYLCASSVLLAGETDTQYFGPGTRLTVL.

The chain carries TRBV29-1 and TRBJ2-7; 9 positions agree with TRBD1. CDR1 SQVTM and CDR2 ANQGSEA come from the germline V gene. CDR3 length: 13 residues. CDR3 residues: CSYTGTGFSEQYF. The CDR3, as DNA: TGCAGTTACACCGGGACAGGGTTTTCCGAGCAGTACTTC.

CDR3 region: CASTETGETGELFF. In nucleotides, the CDR3 is TGTGCCAGCACAGAGACAGGGGAGACCGGGGAGCTGTTTTTT. V gene TRBV7-8 combines with J gene TRBJ2-2; 8 nucleotides match TRBD1. The CDR3 extends over 14 amino acids. Germline CDR1 and CDR2: SGHVS and FQNEAQ. V trimming: 7 bases; J trimming: 5 bases; junction bases outside the gene matches: 6.

This clone showed up just once. The chain combines TRBV5-1 with TRBJ2-3; TRBD2 agrees at 11 bases. V gave up 6 bases and J gave up 0 bases; unmatched junction bases: 6. Germline V gene lookup returns CDR1 SGHRS and CDR2 YFSETQ. This CDR3 has 16 amino acids. The CDR3 region is CASTALAGASTDTQYF. CDR3 DNA sequence: TGCGCCAGCACCGCACTAGCGGGAGCTAGCACAGATACGCAGTATTTT.

The chain links TRBV2 to TRBJ2-5, with D possibly TRBD1 on 6 matching bases. V gave up 5 bases and J gave up 5 bases, with 12 bases separating them. The length of the CDR3 is 13 residues. The germline V gene encodes CDR1 SNHLY and CDR2 FYNNEI. CDR3 amino acids: CASSIQGWETQYF. CDR3 in DNA: TGTGCCAGCAGTATACAGGGATGGGAGACCCAGTACTTC.

This chain joins TRBV2 and TRBJ1-5; TRBD1 is a possible D gene (5 bases). This CDR3 region has 14 residues. Germline assignment: CDR1 SNHLY and CDR2 FYNNEI. V lost 1 base and J 3 bases, leaving 7 bases between the germline ends. As DNA, the CDR3 is TGTGCCAGCAGTGAAGAAGGGGCCAATCAGCCCCAGCATTTT. Translating it yields CASSEEGANQPQHF.

This rearrangement joins TRBV6-6 to TRBJ2-2; D gene unclear. This CDR3 is 14 amino acids long. Trimming left V 4 bases short and J 6 bases short, with 12 bases between. Germline V gives CDR1 MNHNY, CDR2 SVGAGI (reference sequence). The CDR3 coding sequence is TGTGCCAGCAGTTCCTCTCGGTTCGCCGGGGAGCTGTTTTTT. Encoded protein: CASSSSRFAGELFF.

The J gene is TRBJ2-6, the V gene TRBV5-8, with D tentatively TRBD1 (5 bases). Germline-derived CDR1 and CDR2 are SGHTS and YDEGEE. Deletions cut 0 bases from V and 4 bases from J, with 11 bases between. This CDR3 contains 16 residues. CDR3 sequence (DNA): TGTGCCAGCAGCTTGGGCAGGGCACAAGGGGCCAACGTCCTGACTTTC. Translating gives CASSLGRAQGANVLTF.

This chain links TRBV18 with TRBJ2-2, with D hard to call. There are 15 residues in the CDR3. Germline assignment: CDR1 KGHSH and CDR2 LQKENI. Trimming removed 2 bases at V and 5 bases at J, with 12 bases between. The CDR3 here is CASSPRDDGTGELFF. CDR3 coding DNA: TGTGCCAGCTCACCAAGAGACGACGGGACCGGGGAGCTGTTTTTT.

V gene TRBV5-1 combines with J gene TRBJ1-5, with D unclear. CDR3 length: 13 amino acids. Trimming removed 4 bases at V and 5 bases at J, with 10 bases between. The germline V gene encodes CDR1 SGHRS and CDR2 YFSETQ. The CDR3 region is CASSLMADQPQHF. The CDR3 DNA reads as TGCGCCAGCAGCCTTATGGCGGATCAGCCCCAGCATTTT.

The table lists this clone with a few counts. The chain has TRBV5-1 and TRBJ2-3, with TRBD2 matching over 13 bases. From germline, CDR1 is SGHRS and CDR2 YFSETQ. V trimming: 4 bases; J trimming: 6 bases; junction bases outside the gene matches: 8. The CDR3 is made up of 16 amino acids. CDR3 loop: CASSKTSGGTRDTQYF. Here the CDR3 DNA reads TGCGCCAGCAGCAAGACTAGCGGGGGGACCCGGGATACGCAGTATTTT.

The rearrangement links TRBV30 to TRBJ1-4; 7 bases are a match to TRBD1. Losses at the gene ends were 5 bases for V and 7 bases for J; bases not matched to a gene: 10. CDR3 length equals 14 residues. CDR1 GTSNPN and CDR2 SVGIG come from the germline V gene (reference sequence). The CDR3 nucleotides read TGTGCCTGGGGACCGACAGGGAAGGCTGAAAAACTGTTTTTT. This translates into CAWGPTGKAEKLFF.